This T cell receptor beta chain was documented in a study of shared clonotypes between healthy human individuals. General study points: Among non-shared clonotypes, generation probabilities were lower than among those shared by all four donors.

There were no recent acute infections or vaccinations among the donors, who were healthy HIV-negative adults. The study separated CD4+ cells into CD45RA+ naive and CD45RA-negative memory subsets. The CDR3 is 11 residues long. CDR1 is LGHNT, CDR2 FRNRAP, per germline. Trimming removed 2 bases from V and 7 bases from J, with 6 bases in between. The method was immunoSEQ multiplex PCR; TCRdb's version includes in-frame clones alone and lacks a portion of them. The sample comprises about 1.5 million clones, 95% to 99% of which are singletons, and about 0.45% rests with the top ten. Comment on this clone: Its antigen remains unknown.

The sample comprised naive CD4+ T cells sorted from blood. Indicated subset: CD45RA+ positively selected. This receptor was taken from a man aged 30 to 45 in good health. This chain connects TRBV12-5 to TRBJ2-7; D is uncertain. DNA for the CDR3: TGTGCTAGTGGTTTGTGGGTAGAGCAGTACTTC. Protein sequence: CASGLWVEQYF.